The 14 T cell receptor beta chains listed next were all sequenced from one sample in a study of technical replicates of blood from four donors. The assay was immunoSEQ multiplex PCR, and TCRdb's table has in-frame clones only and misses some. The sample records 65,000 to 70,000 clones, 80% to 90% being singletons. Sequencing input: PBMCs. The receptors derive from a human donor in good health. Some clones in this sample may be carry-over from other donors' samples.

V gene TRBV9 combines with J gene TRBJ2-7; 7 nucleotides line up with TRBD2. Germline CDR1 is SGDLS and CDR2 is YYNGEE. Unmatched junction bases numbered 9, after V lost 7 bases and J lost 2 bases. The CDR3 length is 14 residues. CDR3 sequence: CASGASGEAYEQYF. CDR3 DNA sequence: TGTGCCAGCGGCGCTAGCGGAGAGGCCTACGAGCAGTACTTC.

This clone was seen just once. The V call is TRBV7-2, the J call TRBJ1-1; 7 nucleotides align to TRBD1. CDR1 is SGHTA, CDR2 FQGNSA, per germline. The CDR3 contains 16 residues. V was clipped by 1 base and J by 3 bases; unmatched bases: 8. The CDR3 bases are TGTGCCAGCAGCTTAGGACAGGGAGAGGTCTACACTGAAGCTTTCTTT. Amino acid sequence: CASSLGQGEVYTEAFF.

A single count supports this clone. The CDR3 region is CASTKGEMQNQPQHF. The CDR3 DNA follows: TGTGCCAGTACCAAGGGGGAGATGCAAAATCAGCCCCAGCATTTT. V is TRBV19 and J is TRBJ1-5, with a tentative D call TRBD1 (6 bases). V gave up 7 bases and J gave up 4 bases, with 17 bases separating them. Looked up from germline, CDR1 is LNHDA and CDR2 is SQIVND (reference sequence). CDR3 length: 15 amino acids.

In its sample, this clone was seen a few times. CDR3 sequence (DNA): TGCGCCAGCAGCTTGGTGGTAGCGGTTAGCACAGATACGCAGTATTTT. Its translation is CASSLVVAVSTDTQYF. V gene TRBV5-1 combines with J gene TRBJ2-3; maybe TRBD2 (6 bases). Germline V lookup: CDR1 SGHRS, CDR2 YFSETQ. The CDR3 runs to 16 residues. Trimming cost V 0 bases and J 0 bases, with 11 bases left between them.

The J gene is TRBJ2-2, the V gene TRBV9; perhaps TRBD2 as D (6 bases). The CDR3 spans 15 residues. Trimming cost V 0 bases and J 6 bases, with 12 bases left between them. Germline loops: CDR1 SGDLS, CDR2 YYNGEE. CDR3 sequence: CASSVAAGTSGELFF. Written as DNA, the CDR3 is TGTGCCAGCAGCGTAGCGGCGGGAACTTCCGGGGAGCTGTTTTTT. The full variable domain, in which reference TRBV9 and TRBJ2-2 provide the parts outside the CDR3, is DSGVTQTPKHLITATGQRVTLRCSPRSGDLSVYWYQQSLDQGLQFLIQYYNGEERAKGNILERFSAQQFPDLHSELNLSSLELGDSALYFCASSVAAGTSGELFFGEGSRLTVL.

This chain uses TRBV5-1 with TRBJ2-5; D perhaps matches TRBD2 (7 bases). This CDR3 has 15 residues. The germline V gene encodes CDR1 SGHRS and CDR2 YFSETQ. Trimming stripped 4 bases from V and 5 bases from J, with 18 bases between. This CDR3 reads CASSHGEGGRETQYF. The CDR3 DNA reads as TGCGCCAGCAGCCATGGGGAGGGGGGCCGCGAGACCCAGTACTTC.

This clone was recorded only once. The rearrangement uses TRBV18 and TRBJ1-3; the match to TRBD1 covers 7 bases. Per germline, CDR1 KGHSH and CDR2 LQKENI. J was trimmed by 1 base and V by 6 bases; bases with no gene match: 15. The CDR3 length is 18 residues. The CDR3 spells CASSQTAVDRVSGNTIYF. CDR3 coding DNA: TGTGCCAGCTCTCAAACGGCCGTAGACAGGGTATCTGGAAACACCATATATTTT.

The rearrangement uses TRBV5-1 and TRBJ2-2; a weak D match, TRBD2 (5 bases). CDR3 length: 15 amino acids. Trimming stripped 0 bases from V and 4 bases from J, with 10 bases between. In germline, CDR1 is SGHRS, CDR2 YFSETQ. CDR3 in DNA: TGCGCCAGCAGCTTGGAACCGACTACCACCGGGGAGCTGTTTTTT. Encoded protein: CASSLEPTTTGELFF.

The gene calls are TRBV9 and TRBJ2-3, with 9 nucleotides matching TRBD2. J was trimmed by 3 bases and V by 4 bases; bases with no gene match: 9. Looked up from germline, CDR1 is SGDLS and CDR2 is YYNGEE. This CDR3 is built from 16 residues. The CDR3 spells CASSPRGSGGTDTQYF. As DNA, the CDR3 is TGTGCCAGCAGCCCCCGGGGTAGCGGGGGAACAGATACGCAGTATTTT. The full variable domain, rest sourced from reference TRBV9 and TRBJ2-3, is DSGVTQTPKHLITATGQRVTLRCSPRSGDLSVYWYQQSLDQGLQFLIQYYNGEERAKGNILERFSAQQFPDLHSELNLSSLELGDSALYFCASSPRGSGGTDTQYFGPGTRLTVL.

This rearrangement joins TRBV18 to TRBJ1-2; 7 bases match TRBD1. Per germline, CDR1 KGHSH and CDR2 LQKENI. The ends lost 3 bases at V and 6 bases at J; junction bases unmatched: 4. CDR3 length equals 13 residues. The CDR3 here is CASSPYDRDGYTF. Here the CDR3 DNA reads TGTGCCAGCTCACCTTACGACAGGGATGGCTACACCTTC. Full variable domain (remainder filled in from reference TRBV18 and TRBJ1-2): NAGVMQNPRHLVRRRGQEARLRCSPMKGHSHVYWYRQLPEEGLKFMVYLQKENIIDESGMPKERFSAEFPKEGPSILRIQQVVRGDSAAYFCASSPYDRDGYTFGSGTRLTVV.

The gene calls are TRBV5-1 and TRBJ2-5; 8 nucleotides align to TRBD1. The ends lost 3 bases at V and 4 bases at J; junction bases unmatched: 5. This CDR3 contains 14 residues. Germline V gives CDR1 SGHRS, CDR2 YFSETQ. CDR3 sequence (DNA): TGCGCCAGCAGCTCGGACAGGGCTGGAGAGACCCAGTACTTC. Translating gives CASSSDRAGETQYF.

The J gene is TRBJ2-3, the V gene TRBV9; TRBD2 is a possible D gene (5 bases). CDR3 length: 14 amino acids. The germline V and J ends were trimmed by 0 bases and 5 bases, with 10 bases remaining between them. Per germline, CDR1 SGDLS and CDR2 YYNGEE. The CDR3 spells CASSVEGAGDTQYF. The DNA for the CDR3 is TGTGCCAGCAGCGTAGAGGGAGCAGGAGATACGCAGTATTTT.

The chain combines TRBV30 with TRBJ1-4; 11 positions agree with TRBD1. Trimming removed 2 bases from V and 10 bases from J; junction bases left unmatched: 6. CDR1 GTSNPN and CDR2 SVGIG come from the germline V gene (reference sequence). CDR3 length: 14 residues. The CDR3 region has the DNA TGTGCCTGGAGTTGGGACAGGGGGGCGGGAAAACTGTTTTTT. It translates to CAWSWDRGAGKLFF. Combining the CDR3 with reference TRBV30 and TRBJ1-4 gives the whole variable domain SQTIHQWPATLVQPVGSPLSLECTVEGTSNPNLYWYRQAAGRGLQLLFYSVGIGQISSEVPQNLSASRPQDRQFILSSKKLLLSDSGFYLCAWSWDRGAGKLFFGSGTQLSVL.

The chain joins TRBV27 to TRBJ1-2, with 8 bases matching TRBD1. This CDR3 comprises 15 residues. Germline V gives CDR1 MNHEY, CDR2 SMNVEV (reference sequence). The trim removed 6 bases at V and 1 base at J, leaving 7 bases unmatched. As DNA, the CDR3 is TGTGCCAGCAGACGCAGGGGACAGGATAACTATGGCTACACCTTC. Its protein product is CASRRRGQDNYGYTF.